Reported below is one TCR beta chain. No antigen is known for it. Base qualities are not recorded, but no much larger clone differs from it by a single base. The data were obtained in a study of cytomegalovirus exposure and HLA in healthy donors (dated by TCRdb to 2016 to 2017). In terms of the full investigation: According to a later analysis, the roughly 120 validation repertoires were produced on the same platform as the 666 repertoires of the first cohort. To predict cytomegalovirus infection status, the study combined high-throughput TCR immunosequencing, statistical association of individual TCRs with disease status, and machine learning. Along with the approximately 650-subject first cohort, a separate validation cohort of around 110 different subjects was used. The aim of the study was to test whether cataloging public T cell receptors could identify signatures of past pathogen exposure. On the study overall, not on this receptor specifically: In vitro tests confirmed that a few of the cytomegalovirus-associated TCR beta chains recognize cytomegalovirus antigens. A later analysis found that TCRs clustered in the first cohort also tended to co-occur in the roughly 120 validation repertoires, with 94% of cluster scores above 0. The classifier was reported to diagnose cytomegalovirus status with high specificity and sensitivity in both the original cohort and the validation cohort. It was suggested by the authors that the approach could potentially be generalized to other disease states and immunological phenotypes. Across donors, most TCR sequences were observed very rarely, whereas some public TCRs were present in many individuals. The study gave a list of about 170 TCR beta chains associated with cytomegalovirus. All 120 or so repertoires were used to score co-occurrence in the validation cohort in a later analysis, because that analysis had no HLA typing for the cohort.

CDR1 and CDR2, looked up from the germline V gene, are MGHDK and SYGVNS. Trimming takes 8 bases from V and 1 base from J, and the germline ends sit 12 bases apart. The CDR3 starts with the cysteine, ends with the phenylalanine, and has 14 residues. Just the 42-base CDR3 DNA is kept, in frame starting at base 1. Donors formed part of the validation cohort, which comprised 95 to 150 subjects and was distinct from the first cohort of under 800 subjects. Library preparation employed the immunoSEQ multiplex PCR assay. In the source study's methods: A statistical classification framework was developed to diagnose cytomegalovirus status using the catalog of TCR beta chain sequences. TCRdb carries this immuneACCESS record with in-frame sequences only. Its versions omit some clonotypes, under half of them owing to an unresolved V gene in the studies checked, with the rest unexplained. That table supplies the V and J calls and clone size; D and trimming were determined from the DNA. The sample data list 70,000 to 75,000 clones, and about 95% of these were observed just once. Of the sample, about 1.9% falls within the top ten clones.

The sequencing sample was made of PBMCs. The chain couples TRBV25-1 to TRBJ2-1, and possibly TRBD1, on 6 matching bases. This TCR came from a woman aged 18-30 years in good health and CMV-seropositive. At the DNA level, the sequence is TGTGCCAGCGGAGACAGGTCTTCCTACAATGAGCAGTTCTTC. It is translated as CASGDRSSYNEQFF.